These 17 T cell receptor beta chains were sequenced from one sample in a study of blood T cell repertoires in COVID-19. Using immunoSEQ multiplex PCR, the repertoire was profiled, and TCRdb retains in-frame clones only, with some absent. The sample yields about 120,000 clones, roughly 86% seen once. Sequenced material: peripheral blood. These receptors came from a man between 40 and 49 years old with acute or convalescent COVID-19.

V gene TRBV9 combines with J gene TRBJ1-2; D remains unclear. Germline V gene data show CDR1 as SGDLS and CDR2 as YYNGEE. The CDR3 is made up of 14 amino acids. The V end lost 1 base, the J end lost 4 bases, and 11 bases lay between the germline ends. This CDR3 is CASSVLVTGYGYTF. For the CDR3, the DNA is TGTGCCAGCAGCGTACTGGTGACGGGCTATGGCTACACCTTC.

This chain joins TRBV6-6 and TRBJ1-1; weak D call: TRBD1 (5 bases). The CDR3 runs 15 residues. The germline gives CDR1 MNHNY, CDR2 SVGAGI (reference sequence). V dropped 4 bases and J dropped 6 bases, with 18 bases sitting between them. CDR3 sequence reads: CASSLPAGRVAEAFF. The CDR3 region has the DNA TGTGCCAGCAGTTTACCGGCAGGGAGGGTGGCTGAAGCTTTCTTT.

This clone came up once. The chain uses TRBV29-1 and TRBJ1-2; TRBD1 matches at 12 bases. Losses at the gene ends were 6 bases for V and 3 bases for J; bases not matched to a gene: 2. The CDR3 runs 13 residues. CDR1 SQVTM and CDR2 ANQGSEA come from the germline V gene. The CDR3 reads CSVGTGGDYGYTF. Written as DNA, the CDR3 is TGCAGCGTGGGGACAGGGGGCGACTATGGCTACACCTTC.

The chain joins TRBV11-1 to TRBJ1-2; 7 bases agree with TRBD1. The junction had 3 bases not matched to a gene; V was cut back by 0 bases and J by 8 bases. Germline V gives CDR1 SGHAT, CDR2 FQDESV (reference sequence). The CDR3 contains 13 residues. The CDR3 here is CASSLAVDRGYTF. The CDR3, as DNA: TGTGCCAGCAGCTTAGCGGTGGACAGGGGCTACACCTTC. Full variable domain (outside the CDR3, taken from reference TRBV11-1 and TRBJ1-2): EAEVAQSPRYKITEKSQAVAFWCDPISGHATLYWYRQILGQGPELLVQFQDESVVDDSQLPKDRFSAERLKGVDSTLKIQPAELGDSAMYLCASSLAVDRGYTFGSGTRLTVV.

In DNA, the CDR3 is TGTGCCAGCAGTGAAGCCCCCGACTTGTTCTCAAGGAGGGATACGCAGTATTTT. Its translation is CASSEAPDLFSRRDTQYF. The V call is TRBV6-1, the J call TRBJ2-3, with D perhaps matching TRBD2 (5 bases). Germline V lookup: CDR1 MNHNS, CDR2 SASEGT. Trimming pared 0 bases from V and 6 bases from J, leaving 22 bases between. The CDR3 length is 18 residues.

The CDR3 DNA reads as TGCGCCAGCAGCTTGGCCAAAGGACAGGGATGGGATGAGCAGTTCTTC. As protein: CASSLAKGQGWDEQFF. V and J are TRBV5-1 and TRBJ2-1; 8 bases are shared with TRBD1. Germline trimming cut 0 bases from V and 8 bases from J; bases unmatched to any gene: 10. The CDR3 has 16 residues. The germline V gene encodes CDR1 SGHRS and CDR2 YFSETQ. Based on the CDR3 plus reference TRBV5-1 and TRBJ2-1, the full variable domain is KAGVTQTPRYLIKTRGQQVTLSCSPISGHRSVSWYQQTPGQGLQFLFEYFSETQRNKGNFPGRFSGRQFSNSRSEMNVSTLELGDSALYLCASSLAKGQGWDEQFFGPGTRLTVL.

V is TRBV15 and J is TRBJ2-7; 14 bases line up with TRBD2. Germline V gene data show CDR1 as LNHNV and CDR2 as YYDKDF (reference sequence). J gave up 7 bases and V 5 bases, and 7 bases lay outside the gene matches. The CDR3 is 15 amino acids. The CDR3 DNA sequence: TGTGCCACCAGCGGGGGACTAGCGGGAGTAGAAGAGCAGTACTTC. Translation gives CATSGGLAGVEEQYF. Together with reference TRBV15 and TRBJ2-7, the CDR3 gives the full variable domain: DAMVIQNPRYQVTQFGKPVTLSCSQTLNHNVMYWYQQKSSQAPKLLFHYYDKDFNNEADTPDNFQSRRPNTSFCFLDIRSPGLGDTAMYLCATSGGLAGVEEQYFGPGTRLTVT.

The chain joins TRBV7-9 to TRBJ1-6; TRBD1 agrees at 7 bases. The CDR3 covers 16 residues. Trimming cost V 0 bases and J 9 bases; bases outside gene matches: 8. Germline V gene sequence: CDR1 SEHNR, CDR2 FQNEAQ (reference sequence). CDR3 nucleotides: TGTGCCAGCAGCTTAGCGACAGGGAGGATTGGTTCACCCCTCCACTTT. Encoded protein: CASSLATGRIGSPLHF.

In its sample, this clone was seen once. The chain links TRBV20-1 to TRBJ2-7; maybe TRBD2 (7 bases). This CDR3 is 13 amino acids long. Germline V gene lookup returns CDR1 DFQATT and CDR2 SNEGSKA (reference sequence). V lost 3 bases and J lost 5, with 14 bases in between. The CDR3 region is CSASDGGRDEQYF. In DNA, the CDR3 is TGCAGTGCTAGTGACGGGGGGCGGGACGAGCAGTACTTC.

The chain has TRBV2 and TRBJ2-1, with 8 bases matching TRBD2. Germline-derived CDR1 and CDR2 are SNHLY and FYNNEI. CDR3 length: 16 residues. V shed 2 bases, J shed 7 bases, and the junction held 10 bases outside the gene matches. CDR3 in amino acids: CASSEPGIAGRNEQFF. CDR3 in DNA: TGTGCCAGCAGTGAACCCGGTATAGCGGGACGTAATGAGCAGTTCTTC.

A few counts support this clone. In DNA, the CDR3 is TGTGCCAGCTCACCCTCTAGCGGGGGGATAGACTACGAGCAGTACTTC. As protein: CASSPSSGGIDYEQYF. The chain links TRBV18 to TRBJ2-7; 11 bases are a match to TRBD2. Per the germline V gene, CDR1 is KGHSH and CDR2 is LQKENI. This CDR3 is 16 amino acids long. V shed 3 bases and J 3 bases; nucleotides not matched to a gene: 7.

The gene calls are TRBV7-3 and TRBJ1-1; D gene uncertain. Germline V gene data show CDR1 as SGHTA and CDR2 as FQGTGA. The V and J ends lost 1 base and 5 bases respectively, with 11 bases between them. This CDR3 is 14 amino acids long. The CDR3 sequence is CASSLRAGGTEAFF. For the CDR3, the DNA is TGTGCCAGCAGCTTAAGGGCGGGCGGGACTGAAGCTTTCTTT. The full variable domain, rest sourced from reference TRBV7-3 and TRBJ1-1, is GAGVSQTPSNKVTEKGKYVELRCDPISGHTALYWYRQSLGQGPEFLIYFQGTGAADDSGLPNDRFFAVRPEGSVSTLKIQRTERGDSAVYLCASSLRAGGTEAFFGQGTRLTVV.

The chain carries TRBV11-3 and TRBJ2-7; 7 bases match TRBD1. Looked up from germline, CDR1 is SGHNT and CDR2 is YENEEA. V gave up 5 bases and J gave up 5 bases; unmatched junction bases: 6. This CDR3 is built from 13 residues. The CDR3 nucleotides read TGTGCCAGCAGCGTTTCGACAGGGAACGAGCAGTACTTC. Protein product: CASSVSTGNEQYF. Full variable domain (rest looked up from reference TRBV11-3 and TRBJ2-7): EAGVVQSPRYKIIEKKQPVAFWCNPISGHNTLYWYLQNLGQGPELLIRYENEEAVDDSQLPKDRFSAERLKGVDSTLKIQPAELGDSAVYLCASSVSTGNEQYFGPGTRLTVT.

The chain carries TRBV30 and TRBJ1-1; the D is unclear. Germline CDR1 is GTSNPN and CDR2 is SVGIG (reference sequence). The CDR3 loop spans 10 amino acids. The germline V and J ends were trimmed by 3 bases and 8 bases, with 7 bases remaining between them. The CDR3 protein is CAWRDSEAFF. In DNA form, the CDR3 reads TGTGCCTGGAGGGACTCCGAAGCTTTCTTT.

The chain joins TRBV7-8 to TRBJ1-4, with 11 bases matching TRBD1. The CDR3 covers 17 residues. CDR1 is SGHVS, CDR2 FQNEAQ, per germline. Trimming at V came to 5 bases and at J to 2 bases, leaving 7 bases not matched to a gene. Here the CDR3 reads CASSLGQGAATNEKLFF. CDR3 in DNA: TGTGCCAGCAGCCTCGGACAGGGGGCAGCGACTAATGAAAAACTGTTTTTT.

This chain connects TRBV3-1 (or the pseudogene TRBV3-2) to TRBJ1-1; no clear D. The CDR3 extends over 13 amino acids. V lost 0 bases and J 6 bases, leaving 8 bases between the germline ends. Germline CDR1 and CDR2: LGHDT and YNNKEL (reference sequence). CDR3 residues: CASSQDGWSEAFF. CDR3 nucleotides: TGTGCCAGCAGCCAAGACGGGTGGTCTGAAGCTTTCTTT.

The V call is TRBV5-5, the J call TRBJ1-3; D remains ambiguous. With 4 bases removed from V and 2 bases from J, the gap between germline ends came to 4 bases. The CDR3 has 12 residues. CDR1 is SGHKS, CDR2 YYEKEE, per germline (reference sequence). The CDR3 region has the DNA TGTGCCAGCAGCCAGACTGGAAACACCATATATTTT. It specifies CASSQTGNTIYF.